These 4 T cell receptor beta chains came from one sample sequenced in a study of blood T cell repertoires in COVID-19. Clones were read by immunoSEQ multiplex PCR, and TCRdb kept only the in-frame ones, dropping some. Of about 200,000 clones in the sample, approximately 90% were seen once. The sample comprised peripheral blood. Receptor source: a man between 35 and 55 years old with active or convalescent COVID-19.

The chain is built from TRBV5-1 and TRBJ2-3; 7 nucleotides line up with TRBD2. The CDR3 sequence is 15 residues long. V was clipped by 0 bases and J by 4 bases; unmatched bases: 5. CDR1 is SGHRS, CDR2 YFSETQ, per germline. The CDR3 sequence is CASSLVAGDADTQYF. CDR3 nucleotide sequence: TGCGCCAGCAGCTTGGTGGCGGGAGACGCAGATACGCAGTATTTT.

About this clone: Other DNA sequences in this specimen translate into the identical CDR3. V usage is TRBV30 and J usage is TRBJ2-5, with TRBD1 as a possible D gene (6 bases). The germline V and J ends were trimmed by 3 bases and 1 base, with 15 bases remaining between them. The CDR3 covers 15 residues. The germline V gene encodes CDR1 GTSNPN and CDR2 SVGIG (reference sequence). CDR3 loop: CAWSLQGWGQETQYF. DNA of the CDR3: TGTGCCTGGAGCCTACAGGGTTGGGGCCAAGAGACCCAGTACTTC.

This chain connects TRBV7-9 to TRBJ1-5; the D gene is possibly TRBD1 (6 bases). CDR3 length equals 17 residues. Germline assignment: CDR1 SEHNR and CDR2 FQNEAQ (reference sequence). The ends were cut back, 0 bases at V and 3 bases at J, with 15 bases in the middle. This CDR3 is CASSLASTGRDNQPQHF. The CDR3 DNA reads TGTGCCAGCAGCTTAGCGTCAACAGGGAGGGACAATCAGCCCCAGCATTTT.

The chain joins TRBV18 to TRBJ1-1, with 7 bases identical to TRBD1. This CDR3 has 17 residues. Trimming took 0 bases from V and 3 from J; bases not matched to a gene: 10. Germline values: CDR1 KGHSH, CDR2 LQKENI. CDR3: CASSPPGQNLMDTEAFF. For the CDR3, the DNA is TGTGCCAGCTCACCACCGGGACAGAACCTCATGGACACTGAAGCTTTCTTT.